These 32 T cell receptor beta chains were all obtained from the same sample, sequenced in a study of early T cells in non-severe SARS-CoV-2 infection. TCRdb recomputed calls from the 5' RACE reads with MiXCR, one row per CDR3 protein. The sample contains about 62,000 distinct CDR3 sequences, almost 9.5% of which appear only once. The sample was whole blood. The receptor source for this set is an adult who was a healthcare worker with PCR-confirmed SARS-CoV-2 infection or an uninfected control (not recorded which).

The chain is built from TRBV7-2 and TRBJ2-3; TRBD2 aligns across 13 bases. With 1 base clipped from V and 2 bases from J, the junction kept 3 bases outside the gene matches. Germline V gene sequence: CDR1 SGHTA, CDR2 FQGNSA. This CDR3 is built from 17 residues. CDR3 nucleotides: TGTGCCAGCAGCTTAGAACTAGCGGGGGGGCACACAGATACGCAGTATTTT. This sequence encodes CASSLELAGGHTDTQYF.

The chain links TRBV20-1 to TRBJ1-4; D perhaps matches TRBD1 (5 bases). The CDR3 runs 16 residues. Deletions cut 2 bases from V and 4 bases from J, with 17 bases between. From germline, CDR1 is DFQATT and CDR2 SNEGSKA (reference sequence). The CDR3 DNA is TGCAGTGCTAGACCACCTGGGGCAGGGAGTAATGAAAAACTGTTTTTT. As protein: CSARPPGAGSNEKLFF.

This clonotype appeared a few times. The chain is built from TRBV30 and TRBJ2-1; TRBD2 matches at 11 bases. Germline V gene lookup returns CDR1 GTSNPN and CDR2 SVGIG (reference sequence). This CDR3 comprises 13 residues. Trimming took 1 base from V and 14 from J; bases not matched to a gene: 7. CDR3 protein: CAWSGISGGAKFF. The CDR3 nucleotides read TGTGCCTGGAGTGGAATTAGCGGGGGGGCTAAGTTCTTC.

This clonotype was seen ten or more times. The chain links TRBV12-3 or TRBV12-4 to TRBJ2-5; 9 bases map to TRBD2. V dropped 1 base and J dropped 5; count of bases not matched to a gene: 8. The CDR3 length is 16 residues. CDR3 residues: CASSLGFGTSHETQYF. CDR3 in DNA: TGTGCCAGCAGTTTAGGTTTTGGGACTAGCCATGAGACCCAGTACTTC.

The chain joins TRBV30 to TRBJ1-5, with D possibly TRBD1 on 5 matching bases. The germline V gene encodes CDR1 GTSNPN and CDR2 SVGIG (reference sequence). The CDR3 has 17 amino acids. Trimming cost V 1 base and J 0 bases, with 16 bases left between them. CDR3 sequence: CAWSGGQDIHSNQPQHF. DNA of the CDR3: TGTGCCTGGAGTGGAGGCCAGGACATCCATAGCAATCAGCCCCAGCATTTT.

There are a few counts of this clonotype. The rearrangement links TRBV5-4 to TRBJ1-1; D may be TRBD1 (6 bases). The CDR3 extends over 15 amino acids. Trimming cost V 2 bases and J 0 bases, with 11 bases left between them. Germline-derived CDR1 and CDR2 are SGHNT and YYREEE (reference sequence). CDR3 nucleotides: TGTGCCAGCAGCTTCTCGGACAGACTGAACACTGAAGCTTTCTTT. This translates into CASSFSDRLNTEAFF.

This chain uses TRBV4-1 with TRBJ2-1, with 15 positions matching TRBD2. In germline, CDR1 is MGHRA, CDR2 YSYEKL. The CDR3 extends over 17 amino acids. V gave up 5 bases and J gave up 4 bases; unmatched junction bases: 6. DNA of the CDR3: TGCGCCAGCAGCTTGGGACTAGCGGGGGGATCGTACAATGAGCAGTTCTTC. Amino acid sequence: CASSLGLAGGSYNEQFF.

V gene TRBV7-8 combines with J gene TRBJ2-3, with TRBD2 matching over 8 bases. The length of the CDR3 is 14 residues. The J segment lost 2 bases and the V segment lost 4 bases, leaving 2 bases of the junction unmatched. Germline lookup yields CDR1 SGHVS and CDR2 FQNEAQ. The DNA for the CDR3 is TGTGCCAGCAGCTCGGGGGGGCCCACAGATACGCAGTATTTT. Amino acid sequence: CASSSGGPTDTQYF. The full variable domain, rest sourced from reference TRBV7-8 and TRBJ2-3, is GAGVSQSPRYKVAKRGQDVALRCDPISGHVSLFWYQQALGQGPEFLTYFQNEAQLDKSGLPSDRFFAERPEGSVSTLKIQRTQQEDSAVYLCASSSGGPTDTQYFGPGTRLTVL.

This clonotype was recorded at least ten times. The V and J genes are TRBV9 and TRBJ1-2; TRBD1 might be the D (6 bases). Trimming pared 4 bases from V and 1 base from J, leaving 14 bases between. CDR3 length: 15 amino acids. Per germline, CDR1 SGDLS and CDR2 YYNGEE. This CDR3 reads CASSPGDGYNYGYTF. CDR3 sequence (DNA): TGTGCCAGCAGCCCAGGGGACGGATATAACTATGGCTACACCTTC.

This clonotype was recorded a few times. The J gene is TRBJ1-2, the V gene TRBV6-1; the match to TRBD1 covers 7 bases. The CDR3 loop spans 14 amino acids. CDR1 and CDR2 (germline): MNHNS, SASEGT. The V gene end was trimmed by 4 bases and the J gene end by 5 bases; junction bases not matched to a gene: 7. CDR3 amino acids: CASSVPGTVYGYTF. CDR3 nucleotides: TGTGCCAGCAGTGTCCCCGGGACAGTATATGGCTACACCTTC.

The chain uses TRBV7-2 and TRBJ2-5; TRBD2 agrees at 9 bases. The CDR3 has 14 residues. J was trimmed by 4 bases and V by 3 bases; bases with no gene match: 3. Per germline, CDR1 SGHTA and CDR2 FQGNSA. The CDR3 DNA reads TGTGCCAGCAGCTTGGCAGCGGGGGGAGAGACCCAGTACTTC. It translates to CASSLAAGGETQYF.

This rearrangement joins TRBV5-8 to TRBJ1-5, with a possible D match to TRBD1 (5 bases). Germline CDR1 is SGHTS and CDR2 is YDEGEE. This CDR3 is 15 amino acids long. V lost 1 base and J 6 bases, leaving 14 bases between the germline ends. The DNA for the CDR3 is TGTGCCAGCAGCTTGTCGGGGACCGGGCTTCAGCCCCAGCATTTT. Translated, it gives CASSLSGTGLQPQHF. Based on the CDR3 plus reference TRBV5-8 and TRBJ1-5, the full variable domain is EAGVTQSPTHLIKTRGQQATLRCSPISGHTSVYWYQQALGLGLQFLLWYDEGEERNRGNFPPRFSGRQFPNYSSELNVNALELEDSALYLCASSLSGTGLQPQHFGDGTRLSIL.

Only a few counts were recorded for this clonotype. This chain joins TRBV11-2 and TRBJ2-1, with TRBD1 matching over 8 bases. The CDR3 is 15 amino acids. CDR1 and CDR2 (germline): SGHAT, FQNNGV. J lost 4 bases, V lost 2 bases, and 4 bases had no gene match. The CDR3 DNA reads as TGTGCCAGCAGCTTAACAGGGGGAAGTTACAATGAGCAGTTCTTC. Protein: CASSLTGGSYNEQFF.

This clonotype has a handful of counts. The J gene is TRBJ2-5, the V gene TRBV29-1; perhaps D is TRBD1 or TRBD2 (5 bases each). With 4 bases removed from V and 4 bases from J, the gap between germline ends came to 13 bases. Germline V gene sequence: CDR1 SQVTM, CDR2 ANQGSEA. The CDR3 contains 13 residues. The CDR3 loop is CSVARGVAETQYF. CDR3 coding DNA: TGCAGCGTTGCCCGGGGCGTGGCAGAGACCCAGTACTTC.

This clonotype was detected a few times. The chain recombines TRBV5-1 with TRBJ1-1; possible D gene TRBD1, 5 bases. The V gene's germline CDR1 is SGHRS and CDR2 YFSETQ. Deletions cut 1 base from V and 5 bases from J, with 21 bases between. The CDR3 is made up of 17 amino acids. CDR3 loop: CASSLLVGDGKLTEAFF. CDR3 in DNA: TGCGCCAGCAGCTTGCTAGTCGGGGACGGGAAGTTAACTGAAGCTTTCTTT.

This clonotype was seen more than once but under ten times. V gene TRBV20-1 combines with J gene TRBJ2-2; D is undetermined. Germline-derived CDR1 and CDR2 are DFQATT and SNEGSKA (reference sequence). The CDR3 is 14 residues long. Trimming cost V 3 bases and J 2 bases, with 10 bases left between them. The CDR3 nucleotides are TGCAGTGCTAGTCAAGGGTATAACACCGGGGAGCTGTTTTTT. It specifies CSASQGYNTGELFF.

This clonotype has more than one count but fewer than ten. The rearrangement links TRBV19 to TRBJ2-2, with 10 nucleotides matching TRBD1. The CDR3 is 15 amino acids. With 5 bases clipped from V and 5 bases from J, the junction kept 5 bases outside the gene matches. Germline lookup yields CDR1 LNHDA and CDR2 SQIVND (reference sequence). The CDR3 DNA sequence: TGTGCCAGTAGTCGACAGGGGGCAGGGACCGGGGAGCTGTTTTTT. Amino acids: CASSRQGAGTGELFF.

This clonotype was counted a few times. CDR3 residues: CSAAGHLNTEAFF. The CDR3 region has the DNA TGCAGTGCGGCGGGACATCTGAACACTGAAGCTTTCTTT. J is TRBJ1-1 and V is TRBV20-1, with D possibly matching TRBD1 (6 bases). This CDR3 contains 13 residues. Germline V gene lookup returns CDR1 DFQATT and CDR2 SNEGSKA (reference sequence). V was cut by 6 bases and J by 0 bases, with 11 bases left in between.

The gene calls are TRBV7-7 and TRBJ2-5, with 8 bases aligning to TRBD2. CDR3 length: 15 amino acids. CDR1 SSHAT and CDR2 FNYEAQ come from the germline V gene (reference sequence). V lost 5 bases, J lost 4 bases, and 9 bases stayed unmatched. CDR3 in DNA: TGTGCCAGCAGCCCTCCGGGGGGGCCAGGAGAGACCCAGTACTTC. Its protein is CASSPPGGPGETQYF.

The chain has TRBV12-3 or TRBV12-4 and TRBJ1-2; 10 nucleotides agree with TRBD1. The CDR3 runs to 14 residues. With V trimmed by 5 bases and J by 8 bases, 8 bases remained unmatched. The CDR3 DNA sequence: TGTGCCAGCAGTGACAGGGGGCTTGTGGAAGGCTACACCTTC. Its translation: CASSDRGLVEGYTF.

This chain connects TRBV2 to TRBJ1-4, with 7 bases fitting TRBD1. Germline CDR1 reads SNHLY; CDR2 reads FYNNEI. This CDR3 has 16 residues. V gave up 4 bases and J gave up 0 bases; unmatched junction bases: 5. This chain's CDR3 is CASSVRGRSTNEKLFF. The CDR3, as DNA: TGTGCCAGCAGTGTAAGGGGGCGATCAACTAATGAAAAACTGTTTTTT.

There are a few counts of this clonotype. This chain's CDR3 is CASSQGMGSEQYV. Here the CDR3 DNA reads TGTGCCAGCAGCCAAGGCATGGGATCGGAGCAGTACGTC. The chain combines TRBV3-1 with TRBJ2-7; D gene ambiguous. Germline assignment: CDR1 LGHDT and CDR2 YNNKEL (reference sequence). V was cut by 1 base and J by 7 bases, with 11 bases left in between. CDR3 length: 13 amino acids.

This clonotype came up a few times. The gene calls are TRBV12-3 or TRBV12-4 and TRBJ1-1, with unresolved D. This CDR3 region has 14 residues. V was cut by 4 bases and J by 4 bases, with 13 bases left in between. In DNA, the CDR3 is TGTGCCAGCAGTTCCCACAACCTCGGCACTGAAGCTTTCTTT. Amino acid sequence: CASSSHNLGTEAFF.

This clonotype was recorded a few times. The J gene is TRBJ1-6, the V gene TRBV19; possible D gene TRBD1, 6 bases. The length of the CDR3 is 15 residues. V was trimmed by 5 bases and J by 10 bases, leaving 18 bases between them. CDR1 and CDR2 (germline): LNHDA, SQIVND (reference sequence). The CDR3 spells CASSSRTDLGSPLHF. The CDR3 region has the DNA TGTGCCAGTAGTTCCAGGACAGATTTGGGGTCACCCCTCCACTTT.

This clonotype has more than one count but fewer than ten. The J gene is TRBJ2-7, the V gene TRBV21-1; the DNA was not used to check the table's D call, TRBD1. TRBV21-1 is listed as a pseudogene. The CDR3 runs to 12 residues. In DNA, the CDR3 is TGTGCCAGATGGGACAGGGGAAACGAGCAGTACGTC. Amino acids: CARWDRGNEQYV.

The chain has TRBV3-1 and TRBJ2-5; TRBD1 or TRBD2 may be the D gene (5 bases each). Trimming removed 2 bases from V and 0 bases from J, with 10 bases in between. CDR3 length equals 15 residues. The germline gives CDR1 LGHDT, CDR2 YNNKEL (reference sequence). The CDR3 loop reads CASSQRQGDQETQYF. The CDR3 coding sequence is TGTGCCAGCAGCCAACGGCAGGGAGACCAAGAGACCCAGTACTTC.

This clonotype was detected a few times. This chain uses TRBV7-8 with TRBJ2-5; 14 bases map to TRBD2. The CDR3 spans 16 residues. In germline, CDR1 is SGHVS, CDR2 FQNEAQ. V gave up 5 bases and J gave up 3 bases; unmatched junction bases: 5. This CDR3 reads CASSLRLAGGKETQYF. CDR3 nucleotide sequence: TGTGCCAGCAGCCTCAGACTAGCGGGGGGGAAAGAGACCCAGTACTTC.

This clonotype occurred a few times. The V gene is TRBV5-1, the J gene TRBJ2-3; 13 nucleotides align to TRBD2. Germline loops: CDR1 SGHRS, CDR2 YFSETQ. The CDR3 has 19 residues. Germline trimming cut 2 bases from V and 4 bases from J; bases unmatched to any gene: 13. The CDR3 DNA follows: TGCGCCAGCAGCTTTAGGACTAGCGGGGGCCCTTCGGGGGCAGATACGCAGTATTTT. Protein product: CASSFRTSGGPSGADTQYF.

This clonotype has more than one count but fewer than ten. The gene calls are TRBV3-1 and TRBJ1-2; possibly TRBD1 for D (5 bases). This CDR3 region has 14 residues. Between the trimmed V and J ends, which lost 1 base and 8 bases, there was a span of 14 bases. Germline CDR1 and CDR2: LGHDT and YNNKEL (reference sequence). CDR3 bases: TGTGCCAGCAGCCAAGTTCGGCAGGGATCAGGCTACACCTTC. This codes for CASSQVRQGSGYTF.

This clonotype appeared many times. This chain joins TRBV18 and TRBJ2-3, with 8 bases lining up with TRBD2. The CDR3 loop spans 15 amino acids. Germline assignment: CDR1 KGHSH and CDR2 LQKENI. The junction had 6 bases not matched to a gene; V was cut back by 2 bases and J by 5 bases. CDR3 sequence reads: CASSPATGRGDTQYF. The CDR3 bases are TGTGCCAGCTCACCAGCTACCGGGAGGGGAGATACGCAGTATTTT.

The chain carries TRBV3-1 and TRBJ2-3; TRBD2 agrees at 14 bases. With 5 bases clipped from V and 1 base from J, the junction kept 2 bases outside the gene matches. Germline V gene data show CDR1 as LGHDT and CDR2 as YNNKEL (reference sequence). The CDR3 is 16 amino acids. The chain's CDR3 is CASSGLAGGRTDTQYF. The CDR3 DNA reads TGTGCCAGCAGCGGACTAGCGGGGGGCCGCACAGATACGCAGTATTTT.

The rearrangement links TRBV5-5 to TRBJ2-7, with TRBD2 matching 7 bases. Germline V gene lookup returns CDR1 SGHKS and CDR2 YYEKEE (reference sequence). The CDR3 runs to 15 residues. With V trimmed by 2 bases and J by 2 bases, 7 bases remained unmatched. This chain's CDR3 is CASSLAGIRPYEQYV. The CDR3 DNA is TGTGCCAGCAGCTTAGCGGGGATTAGGCCCTACGAGCAGTACGTC.